This T cell receptor (beta chain) is from a study of blood T cell repertoires in COVID-19. Study in general: The United States, Italy and Spain were the sources of the acute and convalescent COVID-19 samples. Sources were T cells, B-cell-depleted T cells, or PBMCs; the material itself was cDNA or gDNA.

The germline V gene encodes CDR1 KGHDR and CDR2 SFDVKD. The CDR3 runs 14 residues. Trimming stripped 1 base from V and 0 bases from J, with 5 bases between. Here immunoSEQ multiplex PCR was the method, and the copy in TCRdb shows in-frame clones only, minus some. Here the sample spans about 80,000 clones, around four fifths being singletons. The sequencing input was peripheral blood. The receptor was derived from a human donor in a cohort sampled during active COVID-19. The chain is built from TRBV24-1 and TRBJ1-2; D is uncertain. The CDR3 DNA reads as TGTGCCACCAGTGATTTTCGGTCTAACTATGGCTACACCTTC. Translated: CATSDFRSNYGYTF.